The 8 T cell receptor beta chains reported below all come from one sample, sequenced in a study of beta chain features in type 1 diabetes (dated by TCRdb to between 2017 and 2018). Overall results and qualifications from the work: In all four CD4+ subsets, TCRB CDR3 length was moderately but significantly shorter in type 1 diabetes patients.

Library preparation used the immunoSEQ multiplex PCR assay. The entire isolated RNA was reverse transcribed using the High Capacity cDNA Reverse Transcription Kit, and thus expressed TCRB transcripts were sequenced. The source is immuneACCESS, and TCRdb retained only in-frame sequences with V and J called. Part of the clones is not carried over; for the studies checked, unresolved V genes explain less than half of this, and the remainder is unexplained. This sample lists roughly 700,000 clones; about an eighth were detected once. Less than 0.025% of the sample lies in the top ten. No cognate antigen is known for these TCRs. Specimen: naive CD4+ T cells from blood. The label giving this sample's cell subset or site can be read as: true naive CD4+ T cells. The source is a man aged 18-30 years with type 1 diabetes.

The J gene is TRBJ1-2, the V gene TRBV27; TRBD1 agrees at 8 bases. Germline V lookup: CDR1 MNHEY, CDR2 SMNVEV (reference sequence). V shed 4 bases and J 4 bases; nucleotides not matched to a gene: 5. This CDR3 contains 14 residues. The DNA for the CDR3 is TGTGCCAGCAGTTCACGGACAGGGTCCTATGGCTACACCTTC. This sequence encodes CASSSRTGSYGYTF.

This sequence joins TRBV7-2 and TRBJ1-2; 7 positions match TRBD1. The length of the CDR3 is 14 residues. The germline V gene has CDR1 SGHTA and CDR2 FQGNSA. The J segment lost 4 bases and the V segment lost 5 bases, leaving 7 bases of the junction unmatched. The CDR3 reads CASSLKTGPYGYTF. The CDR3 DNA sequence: TGTGCCAGCAGCCTTAAGACAGGGCCCTATGGCTACACCTTC.

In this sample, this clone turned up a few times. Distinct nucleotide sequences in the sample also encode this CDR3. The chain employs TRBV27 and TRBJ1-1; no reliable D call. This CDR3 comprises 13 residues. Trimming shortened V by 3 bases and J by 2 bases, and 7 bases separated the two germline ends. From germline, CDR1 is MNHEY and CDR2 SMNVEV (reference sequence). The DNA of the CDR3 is TGTGCCAGCAGTTTCCGGGTCAACACTGAAGCTTTCTTT. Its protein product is CASSFRVNTEAFF.

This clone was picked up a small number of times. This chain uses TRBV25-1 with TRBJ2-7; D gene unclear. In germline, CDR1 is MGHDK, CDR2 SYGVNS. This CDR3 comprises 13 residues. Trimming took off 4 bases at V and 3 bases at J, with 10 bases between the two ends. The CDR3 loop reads CASSAAGGYEQYF. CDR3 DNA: TGTGCCAGCAGTGCAGCAGGCGGCTACGAGCAGTACTTC.

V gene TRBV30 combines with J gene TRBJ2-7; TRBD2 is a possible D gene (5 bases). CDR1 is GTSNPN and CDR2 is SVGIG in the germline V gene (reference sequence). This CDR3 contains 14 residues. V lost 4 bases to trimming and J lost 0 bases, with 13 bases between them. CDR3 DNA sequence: TGTGCCTGGATAAGGACGGGGAGCTCCTACGAGCAGTACTTC. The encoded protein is CAWIRTGSSYEQYF.

The CDR3 loop reads CASSLDLDGYEQYF. CDR3 bases: TGTGCCAGCAGCTTAGACCTCGACGGCTACGAGCAGTACTTC. The chain recombines TRBV7-2 with TRBJ2-7; D gene unclear. Trimming pared 1 base from V and 3 bases from J, leaving 10 bases between. CDR1 SGHTA and CDR2 FQGNSA come from the germline V gene. This CDR3 has 14 residues.

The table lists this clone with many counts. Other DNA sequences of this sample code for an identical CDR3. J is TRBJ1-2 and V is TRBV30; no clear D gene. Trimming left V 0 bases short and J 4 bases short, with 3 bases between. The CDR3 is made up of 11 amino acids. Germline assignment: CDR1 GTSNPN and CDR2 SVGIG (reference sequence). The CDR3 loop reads CAWSVGYGYTF. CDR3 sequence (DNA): TGTGCCTGGAGTGTCGGCTATGGCTACACCTTC.

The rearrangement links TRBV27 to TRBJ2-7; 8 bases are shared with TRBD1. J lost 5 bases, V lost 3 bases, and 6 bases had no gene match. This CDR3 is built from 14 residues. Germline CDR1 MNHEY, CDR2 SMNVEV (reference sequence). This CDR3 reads CASSLWDRLDEQYF. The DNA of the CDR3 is TGTGCCAGCAGTTTGTGGGACAGGCTGGACGAGCAGTACTTC.